This T cell receptor beta chain originates from a study of T cell responses to AZD1222 COVID-19 vaccine. TCRdb's copy holds only in-frame clones and misses some; the assay was immunoSEQ multiplex PCR. Here the sample spans about 140,000 clones, roughly 92% being singletons. General study findings and limits: Recipients of two AZD1222 doses showed rising Spike-specific TCR breadth and depth. Only after the peak T cell response were repertoires sampled.

Second-dose timings of about 4 or about 12 weeks were pooled. This CDR3 has 13 residues. The V and J ends lost 6 bases and 5 bases respectively, with 13 bases between them. Comment on this clone: Its antigen is not identified.

This chain joins TRBV12-3 or TRBV12-4 and TRBJ1-2, with D possibly matching TRBD1 (6 bases). The sequencing used peripheral blood, collected 28 days after the second AZD1222 dose. This TCR was recovered from an adult who received the AZD1222 COVID-19 vaccine. The CDR3 here is CASRPGGRYGYTF. The CDR3, as DNA: TGTGCCAGCAGACCCGGGGGCAGGTATGGCTACACCTTC.